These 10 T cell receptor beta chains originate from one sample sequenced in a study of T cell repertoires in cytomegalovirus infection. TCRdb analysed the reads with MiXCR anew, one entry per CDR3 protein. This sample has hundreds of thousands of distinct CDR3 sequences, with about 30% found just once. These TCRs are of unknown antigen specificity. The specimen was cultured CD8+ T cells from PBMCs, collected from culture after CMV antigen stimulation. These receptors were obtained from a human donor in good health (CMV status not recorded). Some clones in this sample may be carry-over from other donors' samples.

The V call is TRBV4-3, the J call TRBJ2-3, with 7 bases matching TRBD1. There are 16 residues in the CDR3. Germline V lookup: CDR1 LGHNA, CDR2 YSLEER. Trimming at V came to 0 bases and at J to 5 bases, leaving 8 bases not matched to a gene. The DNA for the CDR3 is TGCGCCAGCAGCCAAGATAGGGGGCTTAACAGAGATACGCAGTATTTT. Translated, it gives CASSQDRGLNRDTQYF.

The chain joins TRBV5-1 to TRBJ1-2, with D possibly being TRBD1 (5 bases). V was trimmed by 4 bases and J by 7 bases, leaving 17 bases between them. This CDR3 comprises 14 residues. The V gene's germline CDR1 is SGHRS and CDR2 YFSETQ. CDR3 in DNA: TGCGCCAGCAGCCCCCTACGAGGGGTCTGTGGCTACACCTTC. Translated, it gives CASSPLRGVCGYTF.

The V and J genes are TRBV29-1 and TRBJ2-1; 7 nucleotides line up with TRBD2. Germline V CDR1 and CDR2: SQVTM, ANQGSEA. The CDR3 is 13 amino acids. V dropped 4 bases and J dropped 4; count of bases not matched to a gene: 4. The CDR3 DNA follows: TGCAGCGTTGTCCCGCGGGGGTACAATGAGCAGTTCTTC. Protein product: CSVVPRGYNEQFF.

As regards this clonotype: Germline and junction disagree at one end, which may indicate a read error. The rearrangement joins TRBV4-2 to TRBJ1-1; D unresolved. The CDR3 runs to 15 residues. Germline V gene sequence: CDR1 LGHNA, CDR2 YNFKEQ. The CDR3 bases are TGTGCCAGCAGACAAGAAATAAGGGCGGACACTGAAGCTTTCTTT. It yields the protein CASRQEIRADTEAFF.

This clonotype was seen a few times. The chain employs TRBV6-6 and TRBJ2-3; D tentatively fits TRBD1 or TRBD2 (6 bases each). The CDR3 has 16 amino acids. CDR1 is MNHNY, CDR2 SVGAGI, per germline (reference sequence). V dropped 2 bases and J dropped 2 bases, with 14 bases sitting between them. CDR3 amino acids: CASSYRRGGYTDTQYF. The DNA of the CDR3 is TGTGCCAGCAGTTACCGCAGGGGAGGCTACACAGATACGCAGTATTTT.

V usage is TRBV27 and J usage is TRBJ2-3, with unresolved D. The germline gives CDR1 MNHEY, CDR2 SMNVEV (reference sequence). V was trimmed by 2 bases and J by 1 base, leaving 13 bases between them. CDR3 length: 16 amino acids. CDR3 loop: CASSLVLPRRTDTQYF. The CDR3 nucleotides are TGTGCCAGCAGTTTAGTTCTGCCCCGGCGCACAGATACGCAGTATTTT.

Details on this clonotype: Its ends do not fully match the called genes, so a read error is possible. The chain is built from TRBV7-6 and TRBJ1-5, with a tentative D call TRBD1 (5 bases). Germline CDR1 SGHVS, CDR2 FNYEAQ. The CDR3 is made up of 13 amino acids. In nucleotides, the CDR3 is TGTGTCAGCAGCCGGGGGAGCAATCAGCCCCAGCATTTT. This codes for CVSSRGSNQPQHF. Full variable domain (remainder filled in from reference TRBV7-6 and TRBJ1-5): GAGVSQSPRYKVTKRGQDVALRCDPISGHVSLYWYRQALGQGPEFLTYFNYEAQQDKSGLPNDRFSAERPEGSISTLTIQRTEQRDSAMYRCVSSRGSNQPQHFGDGTRLSIL.

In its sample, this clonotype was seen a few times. CDR3 in DNA: TGTGCCAGCAGCTTCCCGGGAGGGAATAGCGAAAAACTGTTTTTT. This codes for CASSFPGGNSEKLFF. V and J are TRBV7-9 and TRBJ1-4; D gene unclear. Germline CDR1 and CDR2: SEHNR and FQNEAQ (reference sequence). The V gene lost 3 bases and the J gene lost 8 bases, with 16 bases spanning the gap. This CDR3 contains 15 residues.

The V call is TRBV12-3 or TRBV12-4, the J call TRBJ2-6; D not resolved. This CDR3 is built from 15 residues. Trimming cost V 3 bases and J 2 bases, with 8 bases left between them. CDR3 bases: TGTGCCAGCAGTTTCTTCAGCACTGGGGCCAACGTCCTGACTTTC. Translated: CASSFFSTGANVLTF.

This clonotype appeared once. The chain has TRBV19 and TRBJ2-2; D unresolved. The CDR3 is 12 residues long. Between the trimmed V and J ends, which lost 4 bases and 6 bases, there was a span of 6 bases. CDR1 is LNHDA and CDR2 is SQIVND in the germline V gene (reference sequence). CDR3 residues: CASSRYAGELFF. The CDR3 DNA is TGTGCCAGTAGTAGATACGCCGGGGAGCTGTTTTTT.